This entry describes one TCR beta chain. The CDR3 runs 14 residues. Trimming left V 5 bases short and J 2 bases short, with 12 bases between. Germline lookup yields CDR1 LGHNT and CDR2 FRNRAP. This sample stems from a study of T cell changes during pregnancy in multiple sclerosis. The protocol was immunoSEQ multiplex PCR, while the TCRdb copy is restricted to in-frame clones and leaves out a portion. The sample holds more than 60,000 clones; more than 85% are singletons and the top ten take more than 1.4%. The sequencing here drew on peripheral blood, taken in the second trimester of pregnancy. The chain uses TRBV12-5 and TRBJ1-1; TRBD1 is a possible D gene (5 bases). This clonotype was obtained from a female donor with multiple sclerosis, enrolled in a pregnancy study. In DNA, the CDR3 is TGTGCTAGTGGTCCGACAGATACTAACACTGAAGCTTTCTTT. Its translation is CASGPTDTNTEAFF.